The source of this T cell receptor (beta chain) is a study of response to subunit inactivated influenza vaccine. General observations from the study: New T cells are recruited in small numbers by each seasonal influenza vaccination, according to the authors' suggestion.

This clonotype was counted ten times or more. Its antigen remains unknown. CDR3 size: 16 residues. The V and J ends lost 6 bases and 3 bases, in that order; junction bases with no gene match: 10. CDR1 is MNHNS and CDR2 is SASEGT in the germline V gene. MiXCR, applied by TCRdb to the RT-PCR reads, yields one record per CDR3 protein. Of almost 250,000 distinct CDR3 sequences in the sample, more than 10% were seen once. This clonotype was sampled from a man in his fifties who received an inactivated influenza vaccine. The material was non-naive T cells sorted from PBMCs, obtained roughly 2 weeks before vaccination. J is TRBJ2-1 and V is TRBV6-1; 8 nucleotides line up with TRBD2. The CDR3 spells CASRTLPGLGYNEQFF. DNA for the CDR3: TGTGCCAGCAGAACCCTCCCGGGACTAGGCTACAATGAGCAGTTCTTC.